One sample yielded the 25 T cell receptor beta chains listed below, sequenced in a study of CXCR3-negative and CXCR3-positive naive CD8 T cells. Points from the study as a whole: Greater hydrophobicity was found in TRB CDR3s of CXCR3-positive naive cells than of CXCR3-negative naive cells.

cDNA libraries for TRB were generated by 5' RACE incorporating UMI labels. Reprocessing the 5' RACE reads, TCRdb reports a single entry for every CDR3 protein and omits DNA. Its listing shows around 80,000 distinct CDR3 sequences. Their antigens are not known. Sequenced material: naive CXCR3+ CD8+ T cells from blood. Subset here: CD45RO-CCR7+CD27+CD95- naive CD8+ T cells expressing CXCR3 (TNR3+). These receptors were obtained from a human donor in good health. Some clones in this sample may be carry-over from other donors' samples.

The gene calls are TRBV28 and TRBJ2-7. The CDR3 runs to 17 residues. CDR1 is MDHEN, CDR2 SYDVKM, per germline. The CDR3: CASSLNPSSGSSYEQYF.

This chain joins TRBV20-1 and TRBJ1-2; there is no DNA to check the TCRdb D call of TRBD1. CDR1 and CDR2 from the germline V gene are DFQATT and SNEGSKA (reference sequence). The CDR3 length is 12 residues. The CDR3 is CSAPDREIGYTF.

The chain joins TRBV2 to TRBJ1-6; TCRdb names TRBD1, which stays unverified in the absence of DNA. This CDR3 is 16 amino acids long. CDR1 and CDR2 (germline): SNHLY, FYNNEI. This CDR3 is CASILPPGQENSPLHF.

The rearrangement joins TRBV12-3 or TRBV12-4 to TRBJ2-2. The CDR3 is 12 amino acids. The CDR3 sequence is CASSLSGGELFF.

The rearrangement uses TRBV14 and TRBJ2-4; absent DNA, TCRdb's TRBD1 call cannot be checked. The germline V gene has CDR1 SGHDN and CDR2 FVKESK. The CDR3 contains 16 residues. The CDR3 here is CASSQARTGGKNIQYF.

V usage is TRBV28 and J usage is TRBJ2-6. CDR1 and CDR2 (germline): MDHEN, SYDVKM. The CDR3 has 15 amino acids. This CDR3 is CASSFAGSGANVLTF.

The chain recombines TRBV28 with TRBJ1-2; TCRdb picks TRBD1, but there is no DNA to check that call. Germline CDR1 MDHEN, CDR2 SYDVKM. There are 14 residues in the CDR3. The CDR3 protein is CASSLNRRGLSTTF.

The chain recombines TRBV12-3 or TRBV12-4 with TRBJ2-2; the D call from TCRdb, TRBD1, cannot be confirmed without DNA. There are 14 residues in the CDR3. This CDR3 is CASSYGQGTGELFF.

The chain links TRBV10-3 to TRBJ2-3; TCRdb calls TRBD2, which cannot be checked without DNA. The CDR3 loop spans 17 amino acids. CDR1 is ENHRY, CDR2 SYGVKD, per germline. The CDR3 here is CAISGVLAGGRTDTQYF.

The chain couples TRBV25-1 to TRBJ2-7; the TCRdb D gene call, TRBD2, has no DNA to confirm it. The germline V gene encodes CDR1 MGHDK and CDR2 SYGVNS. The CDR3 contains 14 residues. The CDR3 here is CASSLPGLAYEQYF.

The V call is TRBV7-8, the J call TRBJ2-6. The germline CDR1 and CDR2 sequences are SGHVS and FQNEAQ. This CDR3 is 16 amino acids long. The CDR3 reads CASSLVSVSGANVLTF.

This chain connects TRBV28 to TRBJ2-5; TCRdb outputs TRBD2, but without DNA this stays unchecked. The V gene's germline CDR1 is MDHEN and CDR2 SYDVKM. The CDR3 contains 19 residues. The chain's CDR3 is CASSLAPVLQREAEETRYF.

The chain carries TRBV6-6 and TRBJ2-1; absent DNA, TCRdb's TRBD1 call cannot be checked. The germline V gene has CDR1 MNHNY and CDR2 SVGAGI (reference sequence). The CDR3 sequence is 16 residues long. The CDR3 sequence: CASSPPDREGRNEQFF.

The CDR3 region is CASSSGRENTEAFF. The chain is built from TRBV5-1 and TRBJ1-1; TCRdb indicates TRBD1, and absent DNA this call remains unverified. This CDR3 has 14 residues. Germline lookup yields CDR1 SGHRS and CDR2 YFSETQ.

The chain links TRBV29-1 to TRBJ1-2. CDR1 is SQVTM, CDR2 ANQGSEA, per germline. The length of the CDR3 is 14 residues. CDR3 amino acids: CSVDSPSHNYGYTF.

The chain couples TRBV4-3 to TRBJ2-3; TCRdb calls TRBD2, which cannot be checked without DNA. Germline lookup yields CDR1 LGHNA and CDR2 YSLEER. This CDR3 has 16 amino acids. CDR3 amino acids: CASSQDSGLETDTQYF.

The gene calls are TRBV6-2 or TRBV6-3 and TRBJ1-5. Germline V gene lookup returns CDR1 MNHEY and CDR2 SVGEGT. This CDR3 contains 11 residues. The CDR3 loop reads CASMRNQPQHF.

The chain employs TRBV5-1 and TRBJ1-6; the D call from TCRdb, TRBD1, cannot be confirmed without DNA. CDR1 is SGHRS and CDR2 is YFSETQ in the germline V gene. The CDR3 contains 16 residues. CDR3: CASSETTGGINSPLHF.

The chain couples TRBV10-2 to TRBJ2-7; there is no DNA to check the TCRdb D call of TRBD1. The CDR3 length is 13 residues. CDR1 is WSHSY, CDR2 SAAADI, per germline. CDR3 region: CASSDGGFDEQYF.

The CDR3 loop reads CASSHGQTSMKFF. The rearrangement links TRBV12-3 or TRBV12-4 to TRBJ1-1; TCRdb gives TRBD1 as the D gene, but with no DNA this cannot be confirmed. The CDR3 has 13 residues.

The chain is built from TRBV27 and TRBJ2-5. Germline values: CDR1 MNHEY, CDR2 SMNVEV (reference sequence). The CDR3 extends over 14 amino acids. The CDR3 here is CASSLVGRQETQYF.

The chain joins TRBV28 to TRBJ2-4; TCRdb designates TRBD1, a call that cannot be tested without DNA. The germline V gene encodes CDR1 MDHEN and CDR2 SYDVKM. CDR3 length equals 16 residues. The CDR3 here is CASSFYRELAKNIQYF.

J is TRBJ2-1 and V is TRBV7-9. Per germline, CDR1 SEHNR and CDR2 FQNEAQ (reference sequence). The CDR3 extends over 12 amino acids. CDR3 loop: CASSLAGYEQFF.

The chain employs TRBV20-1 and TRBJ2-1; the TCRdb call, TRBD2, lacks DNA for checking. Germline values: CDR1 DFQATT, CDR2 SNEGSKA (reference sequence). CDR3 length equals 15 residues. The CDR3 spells CSAPAWASGYDEQFF.

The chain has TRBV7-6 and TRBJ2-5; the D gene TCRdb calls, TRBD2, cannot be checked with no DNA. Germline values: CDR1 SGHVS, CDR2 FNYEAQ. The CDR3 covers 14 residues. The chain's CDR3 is CASSSGLADGSQYF.